This passage covers 31 T cell receptor beta chains from one sample sequenced in a study of blood T cells in healthy people across ages. Primed by a sample-barcoded 5' primer and a J-beta primer mix, a second PCR proceeded for about 7 to 11 cycles. TCRdb used MiXCR to reprocess the 5' RACE reads, holding one entry per CDR3 protein. The data show some 640,000 distinct CDR3 sequences, about 30% seen once. The specimen was blood. These receptors came from a woman of 80 years or more in good health.

This clonotype has ten or more counts. The rearrangement joins TRBV5-1 to TRBJ2-1; TRBD2 matches at 7 bases. CDR3 length equals 14 residues. The ends lost 4 bases at V and 5 bases at J; junction bases unmatched: 6. The germline V gene encodes CDR1 SGHRS and CDR2 YFSETQ. CDR3 in amino acids: CASSGGGLNNEQFF. In DNA form, the CDR3 reads TGCGCCAGCAGCGGCGGGGGACTAAACAATGAGCAGTTCTTC.

Relative to its sample, this clonotype is medium-sized. The gene calls are TRBV15 and TRBJ2-3, with a possible D match to TRBD1 (6 bases). From germline, CDR1 is LNHNV and CDR2 YYDKDF (reference sequence). The CDR3 extends over 14 amino acids. V lost 1 base and J 14 bases, leaving 19 bases between the germline ends. The CDR3, as DNA: TGTGCCACCAGCAGAGGCGGTTCCCCAGGGGTCCCGTATTTT. This gives the protein CATSRGGSPGVPYF.

Ten or more counts support this clonotype. This chain joins TRBV6-5 and TRBJ1-6; D is unclear. Germline CDR1 MNHEY, CDR2 SVGAGI. CDR3 length: 15 residues. Trimming removed 10 bases at V and 0 bases at J, with 13 bases between. Here the CDR3 reads CATARKSSYNSPLHF. For the CDR3, the DNA is TGTGCCACTGCGAGGAAGAGCTCCTATAATTCACCCCTCCACTTT.

This clonotype was counted at least ten times. The rearrangement uses TRBV4-3 and TRBJ2-1; unclear D gene. The CDR3 consists of 14 residues. The germline V gene encodes CDR1 LGHNA and CDR2 YSLEER. The ends were cut back, 0 bases at V and 2 bases at J, with 5 bases in the middle. The CDR3 loop is CASSQDSTYNEQFF. DNA for the CDR3: TGCGCCAGCAGCCAAGACTCGACCTACAATGAGCAGTTCTTC.

At least ten counts were recorded for this clonotype. The chain joins TRBV6-1 to TRBJ2-7, with 7 bases lining up with TRBD2. There are 13 residues in the CDR3. Germline V gene data show CDR1 as MNHNS and CDR2 as SASEGT. V was pared by 8 bases and J by 2 bases, with 6 bases of the junction left unmatched. The CDR3 coding sequence is TGTGCCAGCTCCCTAGCGGTTACCTACGAGCAGTACTTC. It codes for CASSLAVTYEQYF.

This clonotype occurred many times. This rearrangement joins TRBV20-1 to TRBJ1-5, with D maybe TRBD1 (6 bases). From germline, CDR1 is DFQATT and CDR2 SNEGSKA (reference sequence). V was cut by 6 bases and J by 0 bases, with 12 bases left in between. The CDR3 totals 14 residues. CDR3 sequence: CSATKGGSNQPQHF. CDR3 in DNA: TGCAGTGCCACAAAAGGGGGTAGCAATCAGCCCCAGCATTTT.

This clonotype was counted many times. This chain joins TRBV7-9 and TRBJ2-5; 9 bases map to TRBD2. Germline V gene lookup returns CDR1 SEHNR and CDR2 FQNEAQ (reference sequence). CDR3 length equals 14 residues. V trimming: 5 bases; J trimming: 2 bases; junction bases outside the gene matches: 3. Here the CDR3 reads CASSASGGQETQYF. The DNA for the CDR3 is TGTGCCAGCAGCGCGAGCGGGGGGCAAGAGACCCAGTACTTC.

CDR3 in DNA: TGTGCCAGCAGCTTAGGGGGCCGGGAGCTGTTTTTT. Protein product: CASSLGGRELFF. The J gene is TRBJ2-2, the V gene TRBV13; D gene uncertain. Trimming shortened V by 0 bases and J by 9 bases, and 5 bases separated the two germline ends. This CDR3 spans 12 amino acids. The germline V gene has CDR1 PRHDT and CDR2 FYEKMQ (reference sequence).

The chain carries TRBV12-3 or TRBV12-4 and TRBJ2-3; D unclear. The V end was cut by 1 base, the J end by 4 bases, with 9 bases between. The CDR3 is made up of 14 amino acids. CDR3 loop: CASSLGVTADTQYF. As DNA, the CDR3 is TGTGCCAGCAGTTTAGGAGTGACCGCAGATACGCAGTATTTT.

This clonotype came up many times. The chain links TRBV2 to TRBJ2-7; unclear D gene. Germline CDR1 SNHLY, CDR2 FYNNEI. V was clipped by 4 bases and J by 2 bases, with 15 bases between them. The length of the CDR3 is 15 residues. CDR3 region: CASSGLRTVPYEQYF. CDR3 nucleotide sequence: TGTGCCAGCAGTGGGTTAAGGACGGTCCCCTACGAGCAGTACTTC.

This clonotype was recorded many times. V and J are TRBV15 and TRBJ2-7; TRBD2 aligns across 9 bases. The CDR3 spans 16 residues. J gave up 2 bases and V 0 bases, and 5 bases lay outside the gene matches. Germline CDR1 reads LNHNV; CDR2 reads YYDKDF (reference sequence). DNA of the CDR3: TGTGCCACCAGCAGAGAAGGCGGGGGGGCTCCCTACGAGCAGTACTTC. Its translation: CATSREGGGAPYEQYF. Full variable domain (rest looked up from reference TRBV15 and TRBJ2-7): DAMVIQNPRYQVTQFGKPVTLSCSQTLNHNVMYWYQQKSSQAPKLLFHYYDKDFNNEADTPDNFQSRRPNTSFCFLDIRSPGLGDTAMYLCATSREGGGAPYEQYFGPGTRLTVT.

This clonotype was found once. The rearrangement links TRBV29-1 to TRBJ2-7, with a weak D call TRBD2 (5 bases). CDR3 length equals 13 residues. V was pared by 6 bases and J by 1 base, with 13 bases between. Germline values: CDR1 SQVTM, CDR2 ANQGSEA. The CDR3 nucleotides read TGCAGCGTGACTGAGACGGGATCCTACGAGCAGTACTTC. Translated: CSVTETGSYEQYF.

The rearrangement links TRBV12-3 or TRBV12-4 to TRBJ2-7; TRBD2 agrees at 13 bases. This CDR3 has 15 residues. The V and J ends lost 6 bases and 7 bases, in that order; junction bases with no gene match: 9. CDR3 bases: TGTGCCAGCAGGGCACTAGCGGGGGGGCCGGATGAGCAGTACTTC. Protein: CASRALAGGPDEQYF.

A few counts support this clonotype. This may be a read error: a much more frequent sequence differs by one nucleotide. The V and J genes are TRBV12-3 or TRBV12-4 and TRBJ1-2, with D uncertain. The CDR3 covers 13 residues. The CDR3 loop is CASSRTADYGHTF. The CDR3 DNA follows: TGTGCCAGCAGCAGGACTGCCGACTATGGCCACACCTTC.

Remarks on this clonotype: This may be a read error, as it is one base from a much larger clone. The chain employs TRBV3-1 and TRBJ2-7; 7 nucleotides align to TRBD1. Per the germline V gene, CDR1 is LGHDT and CDR2 is YNNKEL (reference sequence). Trimming took 7 bases from V and 6 from J; bases not matched to a gene: 9. The CDR3 has 13 residues. In nucleotides, the CDR3 is TGTGCCAGCAACCAGACAGGGTTCGGCGAGCAGTACTTC. This translates into CASNQTGFGEQYF.

About this clonotype: The germline gene is not matched at one end of the junction; a read error may be the cause. This chain uses TRBV24-1 with TRBJ2-1; TRBD1 is a possible D gene (6 bases). Germline V gene sequence: CDR1 KGHDR, CDR2 SFDVKD. This CDR3 region has 18 residues. The CDR3 region is CVTSDHREAGVRYNEQFF. DNA of the CDR3: TGTGTCACCAGTGACCACCGCGAGGCAGGGGTCCGTTACAATGAGCAGTTCTTC.

The rearrangement uses TRBV6-1 and TRBJ2-1; the match to TRBD2 covers 13 bases. The junction had 17 bases not matched to a gene; V was cut back by 6 bases and J by 9 bases. In germline, CDR1 is MNHNS, CDR2 SASEGT. The CDR3 length is 18 residues. The CDR3 loop is CASSSGPQTSGRISEQFF. The CDR3 nucleotides read TGTGCCAGCAGCTCGGGACCCCAGACTAGCGGGAGGATATCTGAGCAGTTCTTC.

Concerning this clonotype itself: A much larger clone differs by one base, so this may be a read error. The J gene is TRBJ2-3, the V gene TRBV6-5; 9 bases map to TRBD1. There are 16 residues in the CDR3. The V segment lost 5 bases and the J segment 1 base; nucleotides outside the gene matches: 7. Germline CDR1 reads MNHEY; CDR2 reads SVGAGI. CDR3 sequence reads: CASSRWGTGCTDTQYF. The CDR3 DNA is TGTGCCAGCAGTAGGTGGGGGACAGGGTGCACAGATACGCAGTATTTT.

This clonotype has only a few counts. V is TRBV7-8 and J is TRBJ2-5; the D gene is possibly TRBD1 (5 bases). CDR3 size: 16 residues. V gave up 2 bases and J gave up 1 base, with 14 bases separating them. The germline CDR1 and CDR2 sequences are SGHVS and FQNEAQ. The CDR3 DNA follows: TGTGCCAGCAGCTTAATTGTGGGGCCACGCCAAGAGACCCAGTACTTC. Residues: CASSLIVGPRQETQYF.

For this clonotype: A read error may explain this, as a much larger clone is one base away. The chain links TRBV2 to TRBJ2-6; D is uncertain. CDR1 and CDR2 (germline): SNHLY, FYNNEI. V was shortened by 8 bases and J by 3 bases, with 8 bases between the two germline ends. The CDR3 length is 13 residues. For the CDR3, the DNA is TGTGCCAGCGAGTACTTTGGGGCCAACGTCCTGACTTTC. Amino acids: CASEYFGANVLTF. The full variable domain, in which reference TRBV2 and TRBJ2-6 provide the parts outside the CDR3, is EPEVTQTPSHQVTQMGQEVILRCVPISNHLYFYWYRQILGQKVEFLVSFYNNEISEKSEIFDDQFSVERPDGSNFTLKIRSTKLEDSAMYFCASEYFGANVLTFGAGSRLTVL.

This clonotype was counted many times. The CDR3 coding sequence is TGCAGTGCTAGAGATCAGGTTAGGGGATATAATTCACCCCTCCACTTT. This sequence encodes CSARDQVRGYNSPLHF. V gene TRBV20-1 combines with J gene TRBJ1-6; the D gene is possibly TRBD1 (5 bases). From germline, CDR1 is DFQATT and CDR2 SNEGSKA (reference sequence). This CDR3 contains 16 residues. V was pared by 0 bases and J by 4 bases, with 13 bases between.

Concerning this clonotype: One end of the junction does not line up with germline, which may come from a read error. This chain uses TRBV6-1 with TRBJ1-4, with D tentatively TRBD1 (6 bases). CDR3 length equals 13 residues. CDR1 and CDR2 from the germline V gene are MNHNS and SASEGT. Here the CDR3 DNA reads TGTGCCAGCAGTAGGGGGATTAAGGAAAAACGGTTTTTT. It codes for CASSRGIKEKRFF.

This clonotype was detected ten times or more. The chain couples TRBV15 to TRBJ2-1; 13 bases map to TRBD2. V was clipped by 7 bases and J by 8 bases; unmatched bases: 8. The CDR3 runs 15 residues. Per the germline V gene, CDR1 is LNHNV and CDR2 is YYDKDF (reference sequence). Written as DNA, the CDR3 is TGTGCCACCACCCAGACTAGCGGGGGGTTGGATGAGCAGTTCTTC. It specifies CATTQTSGGLDEQFF.

For this clonotype: Being one base from a much bigger clone, this may be a read error. The chain recombines TRBV9 with TRBJ2-3; D gene unclear. Germline CDR1 is SGDLS and CDR2 is YYNGEE. CDR3 size: 14 residues. V lost 3 bases and J lost 6, with 14 bases in between. CDR3 sequence (DNA): TGTGCCAGCAGCGGAGAGTCTTGCCAGGATACGCAGTATTTT. Its translation is CASSGESCQDTQYF.

This clonotype has only a few counts. The chain has TRBV18 and TRBJ1-4, with D possibly matching TRBD1 (5 bases). V was shortened by 4 bases and J by 7 bases, with 10 bases between the two germline ends. CDR1 and CDR2 (germline): KGHSH, LQKENI. The CDR3 runs 13 residues. CDR3 residues: CASSQGLIEKLFF. The CDR3 coding sequence is TGTGCCAGCTCACAGGGACTGATTGAAAAACTGTTTTTT.

Details on this clonotype: With a much larger clone just one base away, this may be a read error. The V call is TRBV27, the J call TRBJ2-1; D possibly matches TRBD1 or TRBD2 (5 bases each). Germline CDR1 reads MNHEY; CDR2 reads SMNVEV (reference sequence). The CDR3 spans 13 residues. V gave up 7 bases and J gave up 9 bases, with 16 bases separating them. CDR3 coding DNA: TGTGCCAGCACTTCTCCAGACGGGACTGAGCAGTTCTTC. This gives the protein CASTSPDGTEQFF.

Concerning this clonotype itself: This may arise from a read error, as a much more abundant clone is one base away. V usage is TRBV6-2 or TRBV6-3 and J usage is TRBJ2-4; D unclear. The end of the DNA fits TRBJ2-7 better, so the J call may be wrong. Germline CDR1 is MNHEY and CDR2 is SVGEGT. The CDR3 is 17 amino acids. The CDR3 region is CASRYPLTETDPYEQYF. CDR3 nucleotides: TGTGCCAGCAGATACCCCTTAACCGAGACGGATCCCTACGAGCAGTACTTC.

The chain links TRBV12-3 or TRBV12-4 to TRBJ2-3; 7 bases are a match to TRBD2. V lost 6 bases, J lost 12 bases, and 21 bases stayed unmatched. This CDR3 has 16 residues. The CDR3 here is CASRPWGGTSTDVQYF. CDR3 nucleotide sequence: TGTGCCAGCAGGCCTTGGGGGGGAACAAGCACAGATGTTCAGTATTTT.

This clonotype was seen many times. V gene TRBV20-1 combines with J gene TRBJ1-1, with TRBD1 as a possible D gene (6 bases). The CDR3 has 14 amino acids. Germline V gene sequence: CDR1 DFQATT, CDR2 SNEGSKA (reference sequence). V lost 1 base, J lost 5 bases, and 14 bases lay in between. The chain's CDR3 is CSARASQGMTEAFF. The DNA for the CDR3 is TGCAGTGCTAGAGCCTCACAGGGAATGACTGAAGCTTTCTTT.

This clonotype was seen a few times. The chain has TRBV19 and TRBJ1-1, with D tentatively TRBD1 (5 bases). V shed 5 bases and J shed 3 bases, with 13 bases lying between them. This CDR3 region has 14 residues. Looked up from germline, CDR1 is LNHDA and CDR2 is SQIVND (reference sequence). CDR3: CASSPGGIDTEAFF. In DNA, the CDR3 is TGTGCCAGTAGTCCTGGGGGAATCGACACTGAAGCTTTCTTT. Full variable domain (remainder filled in from reference TRBV19 and TRBJ1-1): DGGITQSPKYLFRKEGQNVTLSCEQNLNHDAMYWYRQDPGQGLRLIYYSQIVNDFQKGDIAEGYSVSREKKESFPLTVTSAQKNPTAFYLCASSPGGIDTEAFFGQGTRLTVV.

This clonotype was found many times. The chain links TRBV3-1 to TRBJ2-7, with 12 bases that match TRBD2. Germline CDR1 LGHDT, CDR2 YNNKEL (reference sequence). V dropped 0 bases and J dropped 3; count of bases not matched to a gene: 3. The CDR3 is made up of 16 amino acids. CDR3 sequence (DNA): TGTGCCAGCAGCCAAGATTTGACTAGCGGGGGCTACGAGCAGTACTTC. It yields the protein CASSQDLTSGGYEQYF.